This T cell receptor (beta chain) is from a study of pediatric ulcerative colitis. The survey-level immunoSEQ assay was used. Up to 500,000 reads were sequenced per sample. Here immunoSEQ multiplex PCR was the method, and the copy in TCRdb shows in-frame clones only, minus some. Of 55,000 to 70,000 clones in the sample, over 70% were seen once. This clone was picked up one time. Antigen unknown. This CDR3 is 14 amino acids long. The trim removed 1 base at V and 4 bases at J, leaving 3 bases unmatched. Germline-derived CDR1 and CDR2 are SGHTA and FQGNSA. Findings and limits, study-wide: All ulcerative colitis patients, but no controls, carried a couple of rectal clonotypes. Acute severe colitis showed lower rectal diversity from clonal expansions.

The sequence derives from a boy aged 5-17 years who was a control in a study of pediatric ulcerative colitis. Input material: blood. The chain links TRBV7-2 to TRBJ2-7; 8 bases are shared with TRBD2. The CDR3 region is CASSLGRGGYEQYF. CDR3 DNA: TGTGCCAGCAGCTTAGGTCGGGGGGGATACGAGCAGTACTTC.